This T cell receptor (beta chain) was retrieved from a study of shared clonotypes between healthy human individuals. The germline V gene has CDR1 SGHDT and CDR2 YYEEEE. This CDR3 is built from 15 residues. V shed 2 bases, J shed 1 base, and the junction held 3 bases outside the gene matches. Only in-frame clones appear in the TCRdb table, and some are missing; sequencing was by immunoSEQ multiplex PCR. The sample records a few million clones, 90% to 95% being singletons. This chain joins TRBV5-6 and TRBJ2-5, with TRBD2 matching 9 bases. The clonotype originates from a man between 18 and 35 years old in good health. The sequenced material came from naive CD4+ T cells sorted from blood. Subset here: CD45RA+ positively selected. CDR3 loop: CASSFGRGGQETQYF. CDR3 nucleotides: TGTGCCAGCAGCTTTGGGCGGGGGGGCCAAGAGACCCAGTACTTC.